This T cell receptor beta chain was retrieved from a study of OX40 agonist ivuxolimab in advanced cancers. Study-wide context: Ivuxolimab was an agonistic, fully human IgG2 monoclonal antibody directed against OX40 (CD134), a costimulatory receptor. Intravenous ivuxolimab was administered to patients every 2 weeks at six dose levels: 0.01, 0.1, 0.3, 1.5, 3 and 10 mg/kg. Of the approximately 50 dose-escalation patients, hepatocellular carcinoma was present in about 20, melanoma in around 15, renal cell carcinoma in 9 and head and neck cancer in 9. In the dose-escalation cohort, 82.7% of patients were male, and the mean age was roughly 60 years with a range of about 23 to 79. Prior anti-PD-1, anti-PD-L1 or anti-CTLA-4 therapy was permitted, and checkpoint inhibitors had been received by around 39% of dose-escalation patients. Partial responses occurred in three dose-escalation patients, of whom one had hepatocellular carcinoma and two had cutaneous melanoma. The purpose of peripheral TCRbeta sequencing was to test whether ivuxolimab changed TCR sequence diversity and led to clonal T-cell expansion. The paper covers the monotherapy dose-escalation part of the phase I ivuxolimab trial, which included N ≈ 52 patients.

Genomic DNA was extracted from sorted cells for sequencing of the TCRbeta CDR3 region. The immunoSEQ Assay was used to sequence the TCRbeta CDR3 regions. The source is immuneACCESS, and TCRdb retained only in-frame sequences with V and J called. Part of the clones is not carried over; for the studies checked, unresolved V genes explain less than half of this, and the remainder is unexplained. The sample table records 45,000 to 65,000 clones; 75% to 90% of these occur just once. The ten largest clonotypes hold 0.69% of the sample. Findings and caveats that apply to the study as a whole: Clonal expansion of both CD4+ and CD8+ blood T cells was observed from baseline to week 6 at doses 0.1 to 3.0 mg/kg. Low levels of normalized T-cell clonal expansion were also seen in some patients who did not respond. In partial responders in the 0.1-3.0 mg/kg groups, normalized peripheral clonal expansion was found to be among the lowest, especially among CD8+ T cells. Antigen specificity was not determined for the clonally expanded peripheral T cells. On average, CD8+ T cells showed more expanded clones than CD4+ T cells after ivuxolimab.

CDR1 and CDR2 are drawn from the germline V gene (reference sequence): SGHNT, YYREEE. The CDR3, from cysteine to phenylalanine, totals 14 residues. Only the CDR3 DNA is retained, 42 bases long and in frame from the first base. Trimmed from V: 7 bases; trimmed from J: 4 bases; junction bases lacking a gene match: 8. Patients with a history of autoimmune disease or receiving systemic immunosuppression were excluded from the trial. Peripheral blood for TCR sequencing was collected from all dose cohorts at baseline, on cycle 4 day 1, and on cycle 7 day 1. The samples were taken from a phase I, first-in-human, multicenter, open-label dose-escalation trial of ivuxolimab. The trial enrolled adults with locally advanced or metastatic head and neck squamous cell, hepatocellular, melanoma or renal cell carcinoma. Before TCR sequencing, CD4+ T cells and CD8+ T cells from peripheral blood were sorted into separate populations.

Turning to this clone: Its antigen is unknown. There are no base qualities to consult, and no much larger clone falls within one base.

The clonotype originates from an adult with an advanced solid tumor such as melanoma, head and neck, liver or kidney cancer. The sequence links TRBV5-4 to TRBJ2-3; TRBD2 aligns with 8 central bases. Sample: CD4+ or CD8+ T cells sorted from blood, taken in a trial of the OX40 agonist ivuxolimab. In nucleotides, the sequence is TGTGCCAGCTCCGCGGGGGGATGGGCAGATACGCAGTATTTT. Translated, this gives CASSAGGWADTQYF.